This T cell receptor (beta chain) was retrieved from a study of shared clonotypes between healthy human individuals. Findings and caveats of the study: What limited the represented genetic and exposure-history diversity was the small number of donors.

As for this clone: Antigen unknown.

In the study's own analysis: There were no quality scores in the junction-only immunoSEQ sequences, so filtering differed. Here immunoSEQ multiplex PCR was the method, and the copy in TCRdb shows in-frame clones only, minus some. The V and J calls and clone size are taken from that table; D and trimming were inferred from the DNA. The table includes some 2,000,000 clones, around 95% detected once. CDR3 length equals 15 residues. Per the germline V gene, CDR1 is SGHRS and CDR2 is YFSETQ. V dropped 4 bases and J dropped 5 bases, with 18 bases sitting between them. This TCR was sampled from a man younger than 35 in good health. The sample was naive CD4+ T cells sorted from blood. Subset described: CD45RA+ positively selected. The chain carries TRBV5-1 and TRBJ1-2; D remains ambiguous. The CDR3: CASSPIREDLYGYTF. The CDR3 nucleotides are TGCGCCAGCAGCCCAATCCGGGAGGATCTATATGGCTACACCTTC.